This T cell receptor (beta chain) was captured by sequencing in a study of PD-1 blockade in mismatch repair-deficient tumors. Germline V gives CDR1 SGHTA, CDR2 FQGNSA. V was trimmed by 7 bases and J by 5 bases, leaving 11 bases between them. This CDR3 region has 12 residues. Turning to this clone: Antigen specificity is unknown.

Time point denoted: identical approximately eleven-day culture without peptide (control). Under ten ELISpot-reactive neoantigen peptides each drove a roughly 9-day in vitro stimulation. Assay: immunoSEQ multiplex PCR; the TCRdb copy retains only in-frame clones and omits some. Of around 13,000 clones in the sample, 70% to 90% were seen once. The source is an adult with mismatch repair-deficient cancer. This material consisted of cells cultured in vitro, taken from a patient treated with pembrolizumab. The chain is built from TRBV7-2 and TRBJ1-1; weak D call: TRBD1 (6 bases). The CDR3 DNA sequence: TGTGCCAGCAAAAAGGGGGGGACTGAAGCTTTCTTT. This encodes CASKKGGTEAFF.